The 7 T cell receptor beta chains given below trace back to one sample, sequenced in a study of shared clonotypes between healthy human individuals. The protocol was immunoSEQ multiplex PCR, while the TCRdb copy is restricted to in-frame clones and leaves out a portion. The sample has over a million clones; 75% to 80% are singletons. The material sequenced was memory CD4+ T cells from PBMCs. The sample's subset: CD45RA-negative fraction. Receptors were obtained from a man between 18 and 29 years old in good health. Some clones in this sample may be carry-over from other donors' samples.

V is TRBV5-1 and J is TRBJ1-2; TRBD1 agrees at 8 bases. Germline V CDR1 and CDR2: SGHRS, YFSETQ. The CDR3 covers 13 residues. The V and J ends lost 5 bases and 7 bases, in that order; junction bases with no gene match: 7. The CDR3 protein is CASSSGQESGYTF. The CDR3 nucleotides read TGCGCCAGCAGTTCGGGACAGGAGTCTGGCTACACCTTC. The full variable domain, its missing parts supplied by reference TRBV5-1 and TRBJ1-2, is KAGVTQTPRYLIKTRGQQVTLSCSPISGHRSVSWYQQTPGQGLQFLFEYFSETQRNKGNFPGRFSGRQFSNSRSEMNVSTLELGDSALYLCASSSGQESGYTFGSGTRLTVV.

The chain has TRBV6-6 and TRBJ2-1, with D perhaps TRBD1 (6 bases). Per the germline V gene, CDR1 is MNHNY and CDR2 is SVGAGI (reference sequence). This CDR3 comprises 15 residues. With 6 bases removed from V and 4 bases from J, the gap between germline ends came to 16 bases. CDR3 protein: CASSQQGDGYNEQFF. Written as DNA, the CDR3 is TGTGCCAGCAGCCAACAGGGTGATGGGTACAATGAGCAGTTCTTC.

This sequence joins TRBV19 and TRBJ1-1, with TRBD1 matching 9 bases. Germline V gives CDR1 LNHDA, CDR2 SQIVND (reference sequence). V lost 4 bases and J lost 6; bases outside the gene matches: 9. There are 15 residues in the CDR3. The CDR3 protein is CASSTPGQGHSEAFF. CDR3 coding DNA: TGTGCCAGTAGTACCCCGGGACAGGGTCATTCTGAAGCTTTCTTT.

The CDR3: CASSLRGFGDSPLHF. Here the CDR3 DNA reads TGCGCCAGCAGCTTGCGGGGGTTTGGGGATTCACCCCTCCACTTT. The chain is built from TRBV5-1 and TRBJ1-6; D perhaps matches TRBD1 (5 bases). The CDR3 sequence is 15 residues long. Germline CDR1 SGHRS, CDR2 YFSETQ. V was clipped by 1 base and J by 8 bases, with 13 bases between them.

CDR3: CASRTGTEAYEQYF. In DNA form, the CDR3 reads TGTGCCAGCAGAACGGGGACAGAGGCCTACGAGCAGTACTTC. V usage is TRBV2 and J usage is TRBJ2-7; 7 positions match TRBD1. Germline CDR1 SNHLY, CDR2 FYNNEI. This CDR3 is 14 amino acids long. With 6 bases clipped from V and 2 bases from J, the junction kept 7 bases outside the gene matches. Combining the CDR3 with reference TRBV2 and TRBJ2-7 gives the whole variable domain EPEVTQTPSHQVTQMGQEVILRCVPISNHLYFYWYRQILGQKVEFLVSFYNNEISEKSEIFDDQFSVERPDGSNFTLKIRSTKLEDSAMYFCASRTGTEAYEQYFGPGTRLTVT.

This rearrangement joins TRBV5-1 to TRBJ2-1, with D tentatively TRBD1 or TRBD2 (6 bases each). CDR3 length: 16 residues. The V gene lost 0 bases and the J gene lost 2 bases, with 12 bases spanning the gap. CDR1 and CDR2 (germline): SGHRS, YFSETQ. CDR3 amino acids: CASSLDPGATYNEQFF. In nucleotides, the CDR3 is TGCGCCAGCAGCTTGGACCCGGGGGCCACCTACAATGAGCAGTTCTTC.

The chain employs TRBV6-1 and TRBJ1-5; D uncertain. The CDR3 has 14 amino acids. Germline CDR1 and CDR2: MNHNS and SASEGT. The ends were cut back, 8 bases at V and 3 bases at J, with 14 bases in the middle. The CDR3 DNA follows: TGTGCCAGCTTATCAGGCGGGTTCAATCAGCCCCAGCATTTT. It codes for CASLSGGFNQPQHF.